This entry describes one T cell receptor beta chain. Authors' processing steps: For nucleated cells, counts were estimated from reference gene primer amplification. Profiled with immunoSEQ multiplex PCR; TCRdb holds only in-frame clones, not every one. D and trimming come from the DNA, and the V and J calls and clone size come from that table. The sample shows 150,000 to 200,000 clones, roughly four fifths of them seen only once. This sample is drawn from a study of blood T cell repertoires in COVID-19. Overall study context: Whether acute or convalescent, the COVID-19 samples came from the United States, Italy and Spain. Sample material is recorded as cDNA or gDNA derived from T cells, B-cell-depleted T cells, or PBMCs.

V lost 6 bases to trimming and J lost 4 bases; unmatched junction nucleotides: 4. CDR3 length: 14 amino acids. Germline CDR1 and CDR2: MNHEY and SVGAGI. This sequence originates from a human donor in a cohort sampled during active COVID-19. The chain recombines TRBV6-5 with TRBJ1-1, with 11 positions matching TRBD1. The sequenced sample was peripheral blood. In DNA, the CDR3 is TGTGCCAGCAGATACGGGACAGGGGGCACTGAAGCTTTCTTT. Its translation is CASRYGTGGTEAFF.